The 15 T cell receptor beta chains below all came from one sample that was sequenced in a study of shared clonotypes between healthy human individuals. The assay was immunoSEQ multiplex PCR, and TCRdb's table has in-frame clones only and misses some. The profile shows some 2 million clones, roughly 94% of them singletons. Sequenced sample: naive CD4+ T cells sorted from blood. Subset reported: CD45RA+ positively selected. The receptors derive from a man aged 18 to 35 in good health.

Comments on this clone: Different DNA sequences within this sample yield the same CDR3. The chain recombines TRBV7-2 with TRBJ2-3; 12 nucleotides match TRBD2. The CDR3 runs to 16 residues. The ends lost 5 bases at V and 1 base at J; junction bases unmatched: 4. Germline V lookup: CDR1 SGHTA, CDR2 FQGNSA. CDR3 DNA: TGTGCCAGCAGCCCCCGACTAGCGGGAGGCACAGATACGCAGTATTTT. Its protein is CASSPRLAGGTDTQYF.

V is TRBV29-1 and J is TRBJ2-7, with D tentatively TRBD2 (5 bases). In germline, CDR1 is SQVTM, CDR2 ANQGSEA. V was clipped by 4 bases and J by 4 bases, with 14 bases between them. The CDR3 runs 13 residues. The CDR3 DNA follows: TGCAGCGTTGTGGGAGACGCCATTTACGAGCAGTACTTC. Protein sequence: CSVVGDAIYEQYF.

As regards this clone: This clone may be a read error of a much larger clone one base away. As the CDR3 is not closed by the conserved phenylalanine or tryptophan, this likely results from a read error. The chain employs TRBV29-1 and TRBJ2-3, with TRBD2 identical over 7 bases. The junction had 4 bases not matched to a gene; V was cut back by 4 bases and J by 3 bases. Germline-derived CDR1 and CDR2 are SQVTM and ANQGSEA. The CDR3 consists of 13 residues. The CDR3 loop is CSVGSGATDTQYL. The CDR3 nucleotides are TGCAGCGTTGGAAGCGGGGCTACAGATACGCAGTATTTA.

The rearrangement uses TRBV19 and TRBJ1-1; 9 bases are a match to TRBD1. The trim removed 3 bases at V and 3 bases at J, leaving 5 bases unmatched. CDR3 length equals 15 residues. Germline assignment: CDR1 LNHDA and CDR2 SQIVND (reference sequence). Here the CDR3 reads CASSIRDRVDTEAFF. CDR3 nucleotide sequence: TGTGCCAGTAGTATCCGGGACAGGGTTGACACTGAAGCTTTCTTT.

The CDR3 spells CATSISSYEQYF. In DNA, the CDR3 is TGTGCCACCAGCATCAGCTCCTACGAGCAGTACTTC. This chain connects TRBV15 to TRBJ2-7; D remains unclear. This CDR3 contains 12 residues. Trimming pared 4 bases from V and 0 bases from J, leaving 4 bases between. Germline loops: CDR1 LNHNV, CDR2 YYDKDF (reference sequence).

This chain uses TRBV30 with TRBJ2-5; the D is unclear. CDR1 and CDR2 from the germline V gene are GTSNPN and SVGIG (reference sequence). This CDR3 has 13 amino acids. V was clipped by 2 bases and J by 3 bases, with 10 bases between them. The CDR3: CAWSLGRKETQYF. The CDR3 nucleotides are TGTGCCTGGAGTCTCGGTAGAAAAGAGACCCAGTACTTC. Combining the CDR3 with reference TRBV30 and TRBJ2-5 gives the whole variable domain SQTIHQWPATLVQPVGSPLSLECTVEGTSNPNLYWYRQAAGRGLQLLFYSVGIGQISSEVPQNLSASRPQDRQFILSSKKLLLSDSGFYLCAWSLGRKETQYFGPGTRLLVL.

The CDR3: CASSEAGIYSGNTIYF. As DNA, the CDR3 is TGTGCCAGCAGTGAAGCGGGCATTTACTCTGGAAACACCATATATTTT. V is TRBV6-1 and J is TRBJ1-3; D not resolved. V was shortened by 0 bases and J by 0 bases, with 9 bases between the two germline ends. This CDR3 has 16 residues. Germline V gene sequence: CDR1 MNHNS, CDR2 SASEGT.

The chain uses TRBV5-5 and TRBJ2-5; 9 nucleotides agree with TRBD2. The length of the CDR3 is 16 residues. The ends lost 5 bases at V and 0 bases at J; junction bases unmatched: 8. Germline loops: CDR1 SGHKS, CDR2 YYEKEE (reference sequence). The chain's CDR3 is CASSMGSGGYQETQYF. The CDR3 DNA reads as TGTGCCAGCAGTATGGGGAGCGGGGGGTACCAAGAGACCCAGTACTTC.

The J gene is TRBJ2-3, the V gene TRBV29-1, with TRBD2 identical over 8 bases. This CDR3 has 16 amino acids. Germline values: CDR1 SQVTM, CDR2 ANQGSEA. The trim removed 4 bases at V and 0 bases at J, leaving 9 bases unmatched. The CDR3: CSVVRGASTSTDTQYF. DNA of the CDR3: TGCAGCGTTGTGCGGGGGGCGTCTACTAGCACAGATACGCAGTATTTT.

This chain connects TRBV5-4 to TRBJ1-5; D gene ambiguous. The CDR3 totals 13 residues. The V gene's germline CDR1 is SGHNT and CDR2 YYREEE (reference sequence). V was clipped by 3 bases and J by 5 bases, with 9 bases between them. CDR3: CASSSDGYQPQHF. DNA of the CDR3: TGTGCCAGCAGCTCGGACGGATATCAGCCCCAGCATTTT.

This rearrangement joins TRBV10-2 to TRBJ1-4; D not certain. V was shortened by 5 bases and J by 8 bases, with 18 bases between the two germline ends. CDR1 and CDR2 (germline): WSHSY, SAAADI. The CDR3 runs 15 residues. The chain's CDR3 is CASSSSIGVEEKLFF. As DNA, the CDR3 is TGCGCCAGCAGTTCCAGCATTGGGGTGGAGGAAAAACTGTTTTTT.

This clone was detected ten times or more. Other nucleotide sequences in the sample specify the same CDR3. The chain combines TRBV7-2 with TRBJ1-5; D is ambiguous. The CDR3 sequence is 14 residues long. V was pared by 2 bases and J by 5 bases, with 10 bases between. The V gene's germline CDR1 is SGHTA and CDR2 FQGNSA. CDR3 sequence (DNA): TGTGCCAGCAGCTTATCCCCCGGGGATCAGCCCCAGCATTTT. Protein product: CASSLSPGDQPQHF.

The chain combines TRBV30 with TRBJ2-5; D perhaps matches TRBD2 (5 bases). V lost 1 base to trimming and J lost 4 bases, with 7 bases between them. This CDR3 is built from 12 residues. Germline V gene sequence: CDR1 GTSNPN, CDR2 SVGIG (reference sequence). For the CDR3, the DNA is TGTGCCTGGAGTGCAGAGGGAGAGACCCAGTACTTC. Protein: CAWSAEGETQYF.

This chain connects TRBV30 to TRBJ2-5; D may be TRBD1 or TRBD2 (7 bases each). Germline V gene data show CDR1 as GTSNPN and CDR2 as SVGIG (reference sequence). This CDR3 contains 17 residues. Trimming removed 3 bases from V and 5 bases from J, with 25 bases in between. CDR3 in amino acids: CAWRPIKQGGPWETQYF. The CDR3 region has the DNA TGTGCCTGGAGGCCGATTAAGCAGGGGGGGCCGTGGGAGACCCAGTACTTC.

The V gene is TRBV19, the J gene TRBJ2-7, with D uncertain. Trimming took 2 bases from V and 2 from J, leaving 13 bases between them. The CDR3 is made up of 15 amino acids. In germline, CDR1 is LNHDA, CDR2 SQIVND (reference sequence). The CDR3 nucleotides read TGTGCCAGTAGTATAAAGAACTACTCCCCCTACGAGCAGTACTTC. Protein sequence: CASSIKNYSPYEQYF.